A selection of T cell receptor beta chains follows, all from one sample in a study of cytotoxic CD8 clonotypes in ibrutinib-treated CLL. The repertoire was sequenced with immunoSEQ multiplex PCR; TCRdb's copy has only in-frame clones and lacks some. The sample contains approximately 48,000 clones, 53% of which appear only once. The specimen was PBMCs, collected after 12 months of ibrutinib treatment. These receptors came from a human donor with chronic lymphocytic leukemia. Each CDR3 is given with its conserved first and last residue. Each record gives: J gene, D gene, clone size, V gene, CDR3 DNA, CDR3 protein. The D gene is left open where the match is weak. Expanded clones get a size class; other rows say once, few or many, or leave the size out.

TRBJ2-7 | TRBD2 | - | TRBV5-1 | TGCGCCAGCAGCTCGGATCGGGGGGACTCCGGATCCTTC | CASSSDRGDSGSF
TRBJ1-6 | - | few | TRBV7-6 | TGTGCCAGCAGCGAAAATAATTCACCCCTCCACTTT | CASSENNSPLHF
TRBJ1-1 | - | few | TRBV19 | TGTGCCAGTAGTATAGACGGGTTCTACACTGAAGCTTTCTTT | CASSIDGFYTEAFF
TRBJ2-5 | TRBD1 | - | TRBV10-3 | TGTGCCATCAGTGGGGAAGGGACAGTCCAAGAGACCCAGTACTTC | CAISGEGTVQETQYF
TRBJ2-7 | - | - | TRBV28 | TGTGCCAGTAAATCAGGGGATAGGTACGAGCAGTACTTC | CASKSGDRYEQYF
TRBJ1-1 | - | - | TRBV9 | TGTGCCAGCAGTCGTGCCTGGGACACTGAAGCTTTCTTT | CASSRAWDTEAFF
TRBJ2-3 | TRBD2 | - | TRBV5-1 | TGCGCCAGCACCTCTCGGGGGGGCACAGATACGCAGTATTTT | CASTSRGGTDTQYF
TRBJ2-1 | TRBD2 | - | TRBV6-6 | TGTGCCAGCAGGGTAGCGGGAGTGGGCCACAATGAGCAGTTCTTC | CASRVAGVGHNEQFF
TRBJ2-2 | - | - | TRBV10-1 | TGCGCCAGCAGTGGGTCCGGGACCGGGGAGCTGTTTTTT | CASSGSGTGELFF
TRBJ1-4 | TRBD1 | - | TRBV28 | TGTGCCAGCAGTTTTTTTCGGACAGGTGATGAAAAACTGTTTTTT | CASSFFRTGDEKLFF
TRBJ2-5 | - | - | TRBV7-2 | TGTGCCAGCAGCTTGGCCCAAGAGACCCAGTACTTC | CASSLAQETQYF
TRBJ1-5 | - | - | TRBV5-1 | TGCGCCAGCAGGGGCAGGGACAATCAGCCCCAGCATTTT | CASRGRDNQPQHF
TRBJ1-3 | - | - | TRBV6-1 | TGTGCCAGCAGTGAAGCTATTCCTGGAAACACCATATATTTT | CASSEAIPGNTIYF
TRBJ1-2 | TRBD1 | few | TRBV5-1 | TGCGCCAGCAGCCTAACTGCCGACAGGGGGGTCTATGGCTACACCTTC | CASSLTADRGVYGYTF
TRBJ2-7 | TRBD2 | - | TRBV27 | TGTGCCAGCAGTTCTCGACTAGCGGGAACCTACGAGCAGTACTTC | CASSSRLAGTYEQYF
TRBJ2-3 | - | - | TRBV9 | TGTGCCAGCAGCGTAGCCCCCCCGATTGCAGATACGCAGTATTTT | CASSVAPPIADTQYF
TRBJ2-5 | - | - | TRBV18 | TGTGCCAGCTCACCATTCTCGTCGCAGCAAGAGACCCAGTACTTC | CASSPFSSQQETQYF
TRBJ2-7 | - | - | TRBV7-2 | TGTGCCAGCAGCATCCATTCCGCCCCGGGGGAGCAGTACTTC | CASSIHSAPGEQYF
TRBJ1-2 | - | - | TRBV5-1 | TGCGCCAGCAGCTTGGATAGAGGGGCAAATGGCTACACCTTC | CASSLDRGANGYTF
TRBJ1-2 | TRBD1 | once | TRBV9 | TGTGCCAGCAGCGGCACAGGGGACGGCTCCTATGGCTACACCTTC | CASSGTGDGSYGYTF
TRBJ1-2 | - | - | TRBV6-1 | TGTGCCAGCAGTGAAGCGGGAGGGTCCTATGGCTACACCTTC | CASSEAGGSYGYTF
TRBJ1-1 | - | many | TRBV6-1 | TGTGCCAGCAGGACGGGACAAAACACTGAAGCTTTCTTT | CASRTGQNTEAFF
TRBJ2-7 | TRBD2 | - | TRBV29-1 | TGCAGCGTTGAACTGCGGACTAGCGGTACCTACGAGCAGTACTTC | CSVELRTSGTYEQYF
TRBJ1-3 | TRBD1 | - | TRBV15 | TGTGCCACCAGCCGGCTCCGGGACAGGAACTCTGGAAACACCATATATTTT | CATSRLRDRNSGNTIYF
TRBJ1-5 | TRBD1 | few | TRBV15 | TGTGCCACCAGCGGAGGACAGGGGGCGGGCAATCAGCCCCAGCATTTT | CATSGGQGAGNQPQHF
TRBJ1-1 | - | - | TRBV10-3 | TGTGCCATCAGTGATAGCGTTGAAGCTTTCTTT | CAISDSVEAFF
TRBJ2-5 | - | - | TRBV6-1 | TGTGCCAGCAGTGCCCAGGGTCAAGAGACCCAGTACTTC | CASSAQGQETQYF
TRBJ1-2 | - | - | TRBV18 | TGTGCCAGCTCACCACCGGGGGGCAGCTCCTATGGCTACACCTTC | CASSPPGGSSYGYTF
TRBJ1-4 | TRBD1 | - | TRBV27 | TGTGCCAGCAGTCTCTCCTGGACAGGCAGTAATGAAAAACTGTTTTTT | CASSLSWTGSNEKLFF
TRBJ1-3 | - | - | TRBV19 | TGTGCCAGTAGTATTTCAGGGGCCTTCTCTGGAAACACCATATATTTT | CASSISGAFSGNTIYF
TRBJ2-1 | - | - | TRBV11-2 | TGTGCCAGCAGCTTAGATGTCCTGGCGGGATACTCCAGTGAGCAGTTCTTC | CASSLDVLAGYSSEQFF
TRBJ2-2 | TRBD2 | - | TRBV7-8 | TGTGCCAGCAGCGCACGACTAGCGGGAGAGGGACTGTTTTTT | CASSARLAGEGLFF
TRBJ2-7 | - | - | TRBV10-3 | TGTGCCATCTCCTTTACCGGCGGAAGCGACGAGCAGTACTTC | CAISFTGGSDEQYF
TRBJ1-1 | - | - | TRBV7-6 | TGTGCCAGCAGCTTTAGTGGGGTCAAAGCTGAAGCTTTCTTT | CASSFSGVKAEAFF
TRBJ1-2 | - | - | TRBV30 | TGTGCCTGCCGTGGGAACAGCCACTACAACTATGGCTACACCTTC | CACRGNSHYNYGYTF
TRBJ2-2 | - | - | TRBV29-1 | TGCAGCGTTGATAGCGCGAACACCGGGGAGCTGTTTTTT | CSVDSANTGELFF
TRBJ1-1 | - | - | TRBV14 | TGTGCCAGCAGCAAATTAGAGAACACTGAAGCTTTCTTT | CASSKLENTEAFF
TRBJ1-5 | - | many | TRBV7-2 | TGTGCCAGCAGCTGGCGCAGCCACAATCAGCCCCAGCATTTT | CASSWRSHNQPQHF
TRBJ2-7 | TRBD2 | - | TRBV19 | TGTGCCAGTAGCACTAGCGGGAGTCTAATCTCCTACGAGCAGTACTTC | CASSTSGSLISYEQYF
TRBJ2-7 | - | few | TRBV2 | TGTGCCAGCAGATGGAACGAGCAGTACTTC | CASRWNEQYF
TRBJ1-1 | TRBD1 | - | TRBV29-1 | TGCAGCGCCGGAGGGACAGGTAAAGCTTTCTTT | CSAGGTGKAFF
TRBJ1-2 | TRBD1 | once | TRBV5-4 | TGTGCCAGCAGCTTGGCGACAGGGGTGGGATATGGCTACACCTTC | CASSLATGVGYGYTF
TRBJ2-3 | TRBD1 | many | TRBV27 | TGTGCCAGCAGTTACTGGGGACAGGGGAACGCAGATACGCAGTATTTT | CASSYWGQGNADTQYF
TRBJ2-5 | TRBD2 | - | TRBV27 | TGTGCCAGCAGTTTTCTAGGCCTAGCGGGCGAGACCCAGTACTTC | CASSFLGLAGETQYF
TRBJ1-5 | TRBD1 | few | TRBV28 | TGTGCCAGCAGTGCACAGGGGGCGTTAGGCAATCAGCCCCAGCATTTT | CASSAQGALGNQPQHF
TRBJ2-2 | TRBD1 | - | TRBV14 | TGTGCCAGCAGAAGTCAGGGGGTATCCACCGGGGAGCTGTTTTTT | CASRSQGVSTGELFF
TRBJ1-1 | TRBD1 | many | TRBV6-5 | TGTGCCAGCAGTTACCTCAGGACAGGGAAGAACACTGAAGCTTTCTTT | CASSYLRTGKNTEAFF
TRBJ2-7 | TRBD1 | - | TRBV29-1 | TGCAGCGCAAAACAGGGGGCGACGGGCGAGCAGTACTTC | CSAKQGATGEQYF
TRBJ1-2 | - | - | TRBV15 | TGTGCCACCAGCAATACGGGACGGACAAACTATGGCTACACCTTC | CATSNTGRTNYGYTF
TRBJ2-2 | TRBD2 | - | TRBV4-1 | TGCGCCAGCAGCCAAGGGGGACTAGCGGGAGTGGGCACCGGGGAGCTGTTTTTT | CASSQGGLAGVGTGELFF
TRBJ1-1 | - | few | TRBV6-1 | TGTGCCAGCAGTGAGGGTTTGGGGACTGAAGCTTTCTTT | CASSEGLGTEAFF